The 23 T cell receptor beta chains reported below all come from one sample, sequenced in a study of cytotoxic CD8 clonotypes in ibrutinib-treated CLL. TCRdb's copy holds only in-frame clones and misses some; the assay was immunoSEQ multiplex PCR. The sample lists around 30,000 clones, 57% occurring once. The sequencing used PBMCs, collected before ibrutinib treatment. These receptor sequences come from a human donor with chronic lymphocytic leukemia.

This clone was found a few times. The chain joins TRBV4-1 to TRBJ1-4; weak D call: TRBD1 (5 bases). Germline V gene data show CDR1 as MGHRA and CDR2 as YSYEKL. V lost 0 bases and J 8 bases, leaving 10 bases between the germline ends. This CDR3 has 14 residues. CDR3 protein: CASSQEPGYEKLFF. The CDR3 DNA is TGCGCCAGCAGCCAAGAGCCAGGGTACGAAAAACTGTTTTTT.

The chain carries TRBV7-2 and TRBJ2-5; the D gene could be TRBD1 or TRBD2 (6 bases each). This CDR3 spans 15 amino acids. V gave up 3 bases and J gave up 5 bases, with 16 bases separating them. Germline CDR1 is SGHTA and CDR2 is FQGNSA. The CDR3 DNA is TGTGCCAGCAGCTTCGCCGTGGGGGGCGCGGAGACCCAGTACTTC. This encodes CASSFAVGGAETQYF.

This rearrangement joins TRBV4-3 to TRBJ1-4; D not resolved. The germline CDR1 and CDR2 sequences are LGHNA and YSLEER. Trimming shortened V by 5 bases and J by 4 bases, and 14 bases separated the two germline ends. This CDR3 comprises 15 residues. DNA of the CDR3: TGCGCCAGCAGCTCTCAGACGGTGCGTAATGAAAAACTGTTTTTT. It yields the protein CASSSQTVRNEKLFF.

V gene TRBV5-1 combines with J gene TRBJ2-7; D unclear. Trimming left V 3 bases short and J 0 bases short, with 4 bases between. This CDR3 has 12 amino acids. Looked up from germline, CDR1 is SGHRS and CDR2 is YFSETQ. CDR3: CASSSSSYEQYF. DNA for the CDR3: TGCGCCAGCAGCTCGAGCTCCTACGAGCAGTACTTC.

This rearrangement joins TRBV7-2 to TRBJ2-3; tentatively, D is TRBD1 or TRBD2 (6 bases each). The CDR3 contains 14 residues. V lost 1 base to trimming and J lost 4 bases, with 9 bases between them. Germline V CDR1 and CDR2: SGHTA, FQGNSA. The CDR3 region has the DNA TGTGCCAGCAGCTTAGACGGGGGCGCAGATACGCAGTATTTT. Its translation: CASSLDGGADTQYF. Full variable domain (remainder filled in from reference TRBV7-2 and TRBJ2-3): GAGVSQSPSNKVTEKGKDVELRCDPISGHTALYWYRQSLGQGLEFLIYFQGNSAPDKSGLPSDRFSAERTGGSVSTLTIQRTQQEDSAVYLCASSLDGGADTQYFGPGTRLTVL.

This clone was observed a single time. The chain joins TRBV6-6 to TRBJ2-7; D is undetermined. Trimming left V 7 bases short and J 3 bases short, with 13 bases between. CDR3 length equals 13 residues. CDR1 and CDR2 from the germline V gene are MNHNY and SVGAGI (reference sequence). The DNA of the CDR3 is TGTGCCAGCAACCCCCACCCCAGCTACGAGCAGTACTTC. It specifies CASNPHPSYEQYF.

The V and J genes are TRBV5-1 and TRBJ2-7; no clear D. This CDR3 is 15 amino acids long. CDR1 SGHRS and CDR2 YFSETQ come from the germline V gene. V was cut by 0 bases and J by 0 bases, with 10 bases left in between. CDR3 amino acids: CASSLAFDNSYEQYF. CDR3 DNA: TGCGCCAGCAGCTTGGCCTTTGATAACTCCTACGAGCAGTACTTC.

This clone came up once. This chain links TRBV2 with TRBJ1-1, with D maybe TRBD1 (5 bases). Germline V gene sequence: CDR1 SNHLY, CDR2 FYNNEI. The V gene lost 11 bases and the J gene lost 1 base, with 14 bases spanning the gap. The CDR3 spans 13 residues. The CDR3 region is CAGMGPKNTEAFF. CDR3 coding DNA: TGTGCCGGCATGGGACCGAAGAACACTGAAGCTTTCTTT.

The chain couples TRBV2 to TRBJ1-5; D gene ambiguous. The CDR3 spans 13 residues. V lost 6 bases and J lost 0, with 6 bases in between. Germline V gene sequence: CDR1 SNHLY, CDR2 FYNNEI. Here the CDR3 reads CASRRYSNQPQHF. Written as DNA, the CDR3 is TGTGCCAGCAGACGGTATAGCAATCAGCCCCAGCATTTT.

The table lists this clone with a few counts. V and J are TRBV7-2 and TRBJ2-2; 9 bases align to TRBD2. This CDR3 is 19 amino acids long. The germline gives CDR1 SGHTA, CDR2 FQGNSA. Trimming cost V 1 base and J 2 bases; bases outside gene matches: 11. CDR3 sequence reads: CASSLEDSGRRANTGELFF. Written as DNA, the CDR3 is TGTGCCAGCAGCTTAGAAGATAGCGGGAGAAGGGCCAACACCGGGGAGCTGTTTTTT.

This sequence joins TRBV19 and TRBJ2-3; a possible D gene is TRBD2 (5 bases). V lost 3 bases to trimming and J lost 1 base, with 14 bases between them. The CDR3 extends over 16 amino acids. CDR1 is LNHDA, CDR2 SQIVND, per germline (reference sequence). The DNA of the CDR3 is TGTGCCAGTAGTATTCGGAGCGGACCGGGCACAGATACGCAGTATTTT. It specifies CASSIRSGPGTDTQYF. The variable domain in full, completed from reference TRBV19 and TRBJ2-3, reads DGGITQSPKYLFRKEGQNVTLSCEQNLNHDAMYWYRQDPGQGLRLIYYSQIVNDFQKGDIAEGYSVSREKKESFPLTVTSAQKNPTAFYLCASSIRSGPGTDTQYFGPGTRLTVL.

This clone was picked up a small number of times. CDR3 region: CAISIGGNYGYTF. The CDR3 bases are TGTGCCATCAGCATAGGAGGGAACTATGGCTACACCTTC. The rearrangement links TRBV10-3 to TRBJ1-2; D gene ambiguous. Germline V gene data show CDR1 as ENHRY and CDR2 as SYGVKD. The V and J ends lost 6 bases and 2 bases respectively, with 10 bases between them. The CDR3 length is 13 residues.

This chain connects TRBV5-4 to TRBJ2-3; D remains ambiguous. V was pared by 4 bases and J by 6 bases, with 12 bases between. The CDR3 totals 13 residues. CDR1 SGHNT and CDR2 YYREEE come from the germline V gene (reference sequence). The DNA for the CDR3 is TGTGCCAGCAGCCTAACATTGGGGGATACGCAGTATTTT. Translated, it gives CASSLTLGDTQYF.

The chain uses TRBV2 and TRBJ1-5, with D perhaps TRBD1 (5 bases). CDR3 size: 16 residues. V lost 2 bases to trimming and J lost 0 bases, with 11 bases between them. In germline, CDR1 is SNHLY, CDR2 FYNNEI. Written as DNA, the CDR3 is TGTGCCAGCAGTGAATTACAGGATTATAGCAATCAGCCCCAGCATTTT. It yields the protein CASSELQDYSNQPQHF.

This clone was observed a handful of times. The chain uses TRBV10-3 and TRBJ1-3; D may be TRBD1 (6 bases). Trimming cost V 6 bases and J 3 bases, with 15 bases left between them. The CDR3 runs 15 residues. Germline CDR1 reads ENHRY; CDR2 reads SYGVKD. CDR3 loop: CAISHEGDRGNTIYF. For the CDR3, the DNA is TGTGCCATCAGCCATGAGGGGGACCGTGGAAACACCATATATTTT.

The chain is built from TRBV28 and TRBJ2-7; 9 bases are a match to TRBD2. Germline V gene sequence: CDR1 MDHEN, CDR2 SYDVKM. The V and J ends lost 4 bases and 7 bases, in that order; junction bases with no gene match: 8. This CDR3 is built from 14 residues. The CDR3 bases are TGTGCCAGCAGTTGGCTAGCGGGGACTGGAGAGCAGTACTTC. It is translated as CASSWLAGTGEQYF.

The rearrangement uses TRBV10-3 and TRBJ1-1, with D perhaps TRBD1 (5 bases). V lost 5 bases, J lost 11 bases, and 15 bases lay in between. The length of the CDR3 is 12 residues. Germline CDR1 reads ENHRY; CDR2 reads SYGVKD. The CDR3 region has the DNA TGTGCCATCAGTTATAATGGGGCGGCGGCTTTCTTT. Encoded protein: CAISYNGAAAFF.

The chain carries TRBV27 and TRBJ1-2; 11 bases line up with TRBD1. CDR3 length: 15 residues. V trimming: 4 bases; J trimming: 8 bases; junction bases outside the gene matches: 9. Looked up from germline, CDR1 is MNHEY and CDR2 is SMNVEV (reference sequence). The CDR3 spells CASSSGDRGIYGYTF. As DNA, the CDR3 is TGTGCCAGCAGTTCAGGGGACAGGGGGATATACGGCTACACCTTC.

This chain joins TRBV7-8 and TRBJ2-3; 13 bases map to TRBD2. The CDR3 sequence is 16 residues long. From germline, CDR1 is SGHVS and CDR2 FQNEAQ. The V and J ends lost 5 bases and 5 bases, in that order; junction bases with no gene match: 7. CDR3 residues: CASSGGLAGALDTQYF. CDR3 sequence (DNA): TGTGCCAGCAGCGGAGGACTAGCGGGGGCGTTAGATACGCAGTATTTT.

The chain is built from TRBV5-1 and TRBJ2-1; 7 bases fit TRBD2. Per germline, CDR1 SGHRS and CDR2 YFSETQ. This CDR3 spans 15 amino acids. Trimming at V came to 3 bases and at J to 0 bases, leaving 3 bases not matched to a gene. The CDR3 region is CASSSAGSSYNEQFF. In DNA form, the CDR3 reads TGCGCCAGCAGCTCAGCGGGAAGCTCCTACAATGAGCAGTTCTTC.

This chain connects TRBV9 to TRBJ2-3, with TRBD2 identical over 14 bases. Trimming took 4 bases from V and 5 from J; bases not matched to a gene: 6. Germline CDR1 SGDLS, CDR2 YYNGEE. The CDR3 consists of 16 residues. In DNA, the CDR3 is TGTGCCAGCAGCCCTTCCGGGACTAGCGGGGGAGATACGCAGTATTTT. This sequence encodes CASSPSGTSGGDTQYF.

This clone was found once. Other DNA sequences of this sample code for an identical CDR3. The gene calls are TRBV5-1 and TRBJ1-5; D is uncertain. The germline V gene has CDR1 SGHRS and CDR2 YFSETQ. V lost 1 base to trimming and J lost 2 bases, with 7 bases between them. The length of the CDR3 is 14 residues. CDR3 DNA: TGCGCCAGCAGCTTGAGACCGGGCAATCAGCCCCAGCATTTT. This codes for CASSLRPGNQPQHF.

The sample holds a few counts of this clone. The chain carries TRBV5-1 and TRBJ1-2; D is possibly TRBD1 (6 bases). V was pared by 3 bases and J by 2 bases, with 11 bases between. This CDR3 comprises 14 residues. The germline V gene has CDR1 SGHRS and CDR2 YFSETQ. For the CDR3, the DNA is TGCGCCAGCAGCTGGGAGACAGGCAACTATGGCTACACCTTC. Protein product: CASSWETGNYGYTF.